This TCR beta chain was sequenced for a study of regulatory T cells in long-lasting Graves disease. Regarding the study as a whole: Lower TCR diversity was seen in persistent Graves' patients than in newly diagnosed ones.

TCR beta libraries were built with iRepertoire HTBI primers and Arm-PCR of CDR3 regions. TCRdb recomputed calls from the multiplex PCR reads with MiXCR, one row per CDR3 protein. Of roughly 420,000 distinct CDR3 sequences listed, 14% were seen once; the top ten hold under 20%. Concerning this clonotype itself: Antigen unknown.

As to time point: newly diagnosed GD, antithyroid drugs for less than 3 months. The authors made the TCR library using RNA they extracted from PBMCs. The CDR3 extends over 16 amino acids. Trimming took 3 bases from V and 4 from J; bases not matched to a gene: 6. CDR1 and CDR2 from the germline V gene are MGHDK and SYGVNS. This same sample was also part of a study on T cells in Graves' hyperthyroidism and ophthalmopathy. That source reports: The study excluded patients with uncontrolled infection, other autoimmune disease, pregnancy or lactation.

This receptor was obtained from a woman aged 45 to 65 with Graves disease. The chain is built from TRBV25-1 and TRBJ2-5, with 12 bases matching TRBD2. This sample comprised peripheral blood mononuclear cells (PBMCs), obtained at new diagnosis, from a patient treated with antithyroid drugs. The CDR3 sequence is CASSDPRLAGVETQYF. Here the CDR3 DNA reads TGTGCCAGCAGTGACCCACGACTAGCGGGAGTAGAGACCCAGTACTTC.